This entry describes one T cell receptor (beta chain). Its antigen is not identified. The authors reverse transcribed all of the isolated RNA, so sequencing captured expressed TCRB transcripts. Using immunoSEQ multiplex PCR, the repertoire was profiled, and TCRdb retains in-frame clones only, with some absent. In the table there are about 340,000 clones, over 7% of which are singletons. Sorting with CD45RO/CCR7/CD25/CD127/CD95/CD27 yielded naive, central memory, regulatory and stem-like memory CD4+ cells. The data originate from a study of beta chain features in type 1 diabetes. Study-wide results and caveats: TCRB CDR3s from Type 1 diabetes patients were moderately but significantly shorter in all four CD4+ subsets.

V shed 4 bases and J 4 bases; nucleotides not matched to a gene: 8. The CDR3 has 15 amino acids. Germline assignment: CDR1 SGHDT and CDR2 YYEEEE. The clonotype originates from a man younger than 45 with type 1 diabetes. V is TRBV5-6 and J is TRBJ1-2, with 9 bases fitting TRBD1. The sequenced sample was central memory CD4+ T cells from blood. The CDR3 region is CASSQADRGPYGYTF. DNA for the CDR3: TGTGCCAGCAGCCAAGCGGACAGGGGTCCCTATGGCTACACCTTC.